This T cell receptor beta chain is from a study of shared clonotypes between healthy human individuals. Adult donors, all healthy and HIV-negative, had no recent acute infections or vaccinations. Study results and limitations: A reduction in generation probabilities was seen for non-shared clonotypes relative to those shared by all four donors. The study found roughly 5% of naive CD4 clonotypes shared across a handful of donors.

A single count supports this clone. What it binds is not known. The CDR3 length is 15 residues. Trimming removed 5 bases at V and 2 bases at J, with 16 bases between. The germline CDR1 and CDR2 sequences are MNHEY and SMNVEV (reference sequence). Replicate PCRs run on sorted subsets employed 200 ng DNA, 25,000 to 35,000 T cell genomes. Assay: immunoSEQ multiplex PCR; the TCRdb copy retains only in-frame clones and omits some. Among 2 million to 3 million clones, roughly 93% were seen once, and the ten largest hold 0.36%. The V and J genes are TRBV27 and TRBJ2-7, with D maybe TRBD2 (6 bases). The clonotype was recovered from a man aged 18 to 35 in good health. Some clones in this sample may be carry-over from other donors' samples. The sequencing input was naive CD4+ T cells from PBMCs. The subset was: CD45RA+ positively selected. CDR3 bases: TGTGCCAGCAGTGCGCCGGGGGACCCACCCTACGAGCAGTACTTC. As protein: CASSAPGDPPYEQYF.